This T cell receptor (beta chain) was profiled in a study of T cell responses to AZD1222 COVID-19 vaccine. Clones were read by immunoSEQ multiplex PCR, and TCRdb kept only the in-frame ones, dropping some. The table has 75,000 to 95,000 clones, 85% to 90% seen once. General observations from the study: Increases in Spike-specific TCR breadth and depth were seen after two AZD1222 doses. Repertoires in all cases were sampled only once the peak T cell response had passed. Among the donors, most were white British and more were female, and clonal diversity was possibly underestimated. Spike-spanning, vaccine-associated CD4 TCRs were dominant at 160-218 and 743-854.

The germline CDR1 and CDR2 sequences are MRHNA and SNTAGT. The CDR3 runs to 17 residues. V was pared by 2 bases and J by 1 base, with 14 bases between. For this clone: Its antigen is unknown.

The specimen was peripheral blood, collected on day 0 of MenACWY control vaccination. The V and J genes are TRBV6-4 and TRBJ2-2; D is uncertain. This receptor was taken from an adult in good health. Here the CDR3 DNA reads TGTGCCAGCAGTGACCGTTGGTGGCTCCGGAACACCGGGGAGCTGTTTTTT. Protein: CASSDRWWLRNTGELFF.